Below are 29 T cell receptor beta chains sequenced from a single sample in a study of cytomegalovirus exposure and HLA in healthy donors. The PCR contained 60 Vbeta and 13 Jbeta primers. The protocol was immunoSEQ multiplex PCR, while the TCRdb copy is restricted to in-frame clones and leaves out a portion. The table has about 130,000 clones, approximately 69% seen once. The sequenced sample was PBMCs. The receptors come from a man aged 35 to 55 in good health and CMV-seropositive.

CDR3 amino acids: CASSGLAGGGFFIDEQYF. The DNA of the CDR3 is TGTGCCAGTTCTGGACTAGCGGGAGGGGGTTTCTTTATCGACGAGCAGTACTTC. The gene calls are TRBV7-9 and TRBJ2-7, with TRBD2 matching 15 bases. V lost 9 bases to trimming and J lost 5 bases; unmatched junction nucleotides: 17. Germline CDR1 and CDR2: SEHNR and FQNEAQ (reference sequence). The CDR3 runs to 18 residues.

The gene calls are TRBV6-4 and TRBJ2-2; the D is unclear. The CDR3 is 14 residues long. Germline V gene lookup returns CDR1 MRHNA and CDR2 SNTAGT. V was cut by 3 bases and J by 1 base, with 6 bases left in between. The CDR3 region has the DNA TGTGCCAGCAGTGATACAGAGAACACCGGGGAGCTGTTTTTT. Amino acid sequence: CASSDTENTGELFF.

For the CDR3, the DNA is TGTGCCAGCAGTCAGGGGGCTCAACAGCCCCAGCATTTT. Its translation: CASSQGAQQPQHF. V is TRBV6-5 and J is TRBJ1-5, with TRBD1 identical over 8 bases. This CDR3 comprises 13 residues. Germline V gene lookup returns CDR1 MNHEY and CDR2 SVGAGI. Trimming cost V 5 bases and J 7 bases; bases outside gene matches: 4.

V gene TRBV5-6 combines with J gene TRBJ1-2; possibly TRBD1 for D (5 bases). Trimming took off 5 bases at V and 8 bases at J, with 13 bases between the two ends. The CDR3 consists of 12 residues. Germline V gives CDR1 SGHDT, CDR2 YYEEEE. CDR3 in DNA: TGTGCCAGCAGGCGGGACCTTCAGGGCTACACCTTC. Translating gives CASRRDLQGYTF.

The chain couples TRBV5-4 to TRBJ2-7; TRBD1 matches 8 bases. V was clipped by 3 bases and J by 1 base; unmatched bases: 6. The germline CDR1 and CDR2 sequences are SGHNT and YYREEE (reference sequence). The CDR3 has 15 amino acids. CDR3 region: CASSSPGQVSYEQYF. For the CDR3, the DNA is TGTGCCAGCAGCTCACCGGGACAGGTATCCTACGAGCAGTACTTC.

This clone was observed a single time. The V gene is TRBV7-3, the J gene TRBJ2-2, with TRBD1 identical over 7 bases. V was clipped by 5 bases and J by 4 bases; unmatched bases: 7. Germline values: CDR1 SGHTA, CDR2 FQGTGA. The CDR3 runs 15 residues. CDR3 in DNA: TGTGCCAGCAGCCAGGACAGGAGAACCACCGGGGAGCTGTTTTTT. Protein sequence: CASSQDRRTTGELFF.

The chain is built from TRBV29-1 and TRBJ2-3, with TRBD2 identical over 11 bases. CDR3 length: 17 residues. CDR1 and CDR2 (germline): SQVTM, ANQGSEA. Losses at the gene ends were 4 bases for V and 4 bases for J; bases not matched to a gene: 13. The CDR3 loop reads CSVGGLAVLGVADTQYF. In DNA form, the CDR3 reads TGCAGCGTTGGGGGACTAGCGGTCCTCGGGGTGGCAGATACGCAGTATTTT.

This clone was seen more than once but under ten times. The genes are TRBV11-3 and TRBJ2-1; possible D gene TRBD2, 5 bases. Germline V CDR1 and CDR2: SGHNT, YENEEA. The CDR3 extends over 13 amino acids. V gave up 5 bases and J gave up 6 bases, with 11 bases separating them. The CDR3 DNA reads TGTGCCAGCAGCCTCACGGGGAGCAATGAGCAGTTCTTC. It translates to CASSLTGSNEQFF.

This sequence joins TRBV7-9 and TRBJ1-1; 8 nucleotides align to TRBD1. Unmatched junction bases numbered 7, after V lost 5 bases and J lost 11 bases. This CDR3 spans 12 amino acids. Germline V gene sequence: CDR1 SEHNR, CDR2 FQNEAQ (reference sequence). The chain's CDR3 is CASSVQDRAAFF. The CDR3 DNA reads TGTGCCAGCAGCGTGCAGGACAGGGCCGCTTTCTTT.

The V and J genes are TRBV19 and TRBJ1-2; 9 nucleotides agree with TRBD1. The V segment lost 4 bases and the J segment 4 bases; nucleotides outside the gene matches: 10. The CDR3 extends over 16 amino acids. Germline V gives CDR1 LNHDA, CDR2 SQIVND (reference sequence). The CDR3 DNA is TGTGCCAGTAGTAGAAGTCCGGGACAGGGTTCCTATGGCTACACCTTC. Its translation is CASSRSPGQGSYGYTF. Full variable domain (outside the CDR3, taken from reference TRBV19 and TRBJ1-2): DGGITQSPKYLFRKEGQNVTLSCEQNLNHDAMYWYRQDPGQGLRLIYYSQIVNDFQKGDIAEGYSVSREKKESFPLTVTSAQKNPTAFYLCASSRSPGQGSYGYTFGSGTRLTVV.

This rearrangement joins TRBV28 to TRBJ1-2; a possible D gene is TRBD1 (5 bases). This CDR3 has 12 residues. CDR1 MDHEN and CDR2 SYDVKM come from the germline V gene. Trimming stripped 2 bases from V and 8 bases from J, with 9 bases between. The CDR3 nucleotides read TGTGCCAGCAGTTTAGTATGGGGCGGCTACACCTTC. Translated: CASSLVWGGYTF.

In this sample, this clone turned up once. The rearrangement uses TRBV29-1 and TRBJ2-7, with 12 bases that match TRBD2. CDR3 length: 16 amino acids. Germline lookup yields CDR1 SQVTM and CDR2 ANQGSEA. Trimming took 7 bases from V and 2 from J; bases not matched to a gene: 12. The CDR3: CSAIGLAGLRPYEQYF. The CDR3 nucleotides are TGCAGCGCAATCGGACTAGCGGGGTTACGGCCCTACGAGCAGTACTTC.

J is TRBJ1-1 and V is TRBV6-5; D unresolved. In germline, CDR1 is MNHEY, CDR2 SVGAGI. Trimming removed 5 bases at V and 8 bases at J, with 9 bases between. CDR3 length equals 11 residues. The CDR3, as DNA: TGTGCCAGCAGTAAACGGTTGGAAGCTTTCTTT. Translated: CASSKRLEAFF.

The chain uses TRBV6-4 and TRBJ2-1, with 7 bases aligning to TRBD2. Germline CDR1 reads MRHNA; CDR2 reads SNTAGT. Trimming cost V 3 bases and J 7 bases; bases outside gene matches: 9. The CDR3 is 15 amino acids. CDR3 residues: CASSEETSPSNEQFF. As DNA, the CDR3 is TGTGCCAGCAGTGAGGAGACTAGCCCTTCTAATGAGCAGTTCTTC.

J is TRBJ2-3 and V is TRBV7-2; tentative D call: TRBD2 (6 bases). Germline V gene lookup returns CDR1 SGHTA and CDR2 FQGNSA. Trimming left V 5 bases short and J 0 bases short, with 21 bases between. The CDR3 extends over 18 amino acids. CDR3 sequence: CASSLESAGGISTDTQYF. In nucleotides, the CDR3 is TGTGCCAGCAGCCTAGAGTCTGCCGGCGGGATTAGCACAGATACGCAGTATTTT.

This chain joins TRBV7-9 and TRBJ2-5; 8 bases map to TRBD1. V trimming: 8 bases; J trimming: 5 bases; junction bases outside the gene matches: 10. This CDR3 region has 14 residues. The germline V gene has CDR1 SEHNR and CDR2 FQNEAQ (reference sequence). CDR3 amino acids: CASLGTGFGETQYF. In nucleotides, the CDR3 is TGTGCCAGCCTAGGGACAGGCTTTGGGGAGACCCAGTACTTC.

In DNA form, the CDR3 reads TGCGCCAGCAGAGGGCTTCCTAGCGGGGGGTCAAAGACCCAGTACTTC. It specifies CASRGLPSGGSKTQYF. The chain carries TRBV10-2 and TRBJ2-5; 11 bases are a match to TRBD2. CDR3 length: 16 amino acids. Germline CDR1 is WSHSY and CDR2 is SAAADI. The V segment lost 6 bases and the J segment 6 bases; nucleotides outside the gene matches: 12.

This clone was seen more than once but under ten times. The rearrangement uses TRBV1 and TRBJ2-2; TRBD2 is taken as the D call from the table, unchecked against the DNA. TRBV1 is noted as a pseudogene. This CDR3 region has 15 residues. CDR3 amino acids: CTSSQTSGGTGELFF. The CDR3 DNA follows: TGCACCAGCAGCCAAACTAGCGGGGGCACCGGGGAGCTGTTTTTT.

The gene calls are TRBV7-2 and TRBJ2-3, with 14 bases that match TRBD2. This CDR3 has 19 amino acids. V was pared by 4 bases and J by 6 bases, with 15 bases of the junction left unmatched. Germline-derived CDR1 and CDR2 are SGHTA and FQGNSA. Here the CDR3 reads CASSYRGTSGGPGSDTQYF. The CDR3 bases are TGTGCCAGCAGCTACCGAGGGACTAGCGGGGGCCCCGGTTCGGATACGCAGTATTTT.

This chain's CDR3 is CASSPGQGLYEQYF. The CDR3 DNA is TGTGCCAGCAGCCCGGGACAGGGTTTATACGAGCAGTACTTC. The chain is built from TRBV7-9 and TRBJ2-7, with 9 nucleotides matching TRBD1. J was trimmed by 4 bases and V by 5 bases; bases with no gene match: 6. This CDR3 is built from 14 residues. Germline V gene lookup returns CDR1 SEHNR and CDR2 FQNEAQ (reference sequence).

V usage is TRBV5-1 and J usage is TRBJ2-5, with TRBD2 as a possible D gene (6 bases). The CDR3 covers 15 residues. Germline CDR1 and CDR2: SGHRS and YFSETQ. The germline V and J ends were trimmed by 2 bases and 2 bases, with 13 bases remaining between them. The chain's CDR3 is CASSLLGGGQETQYF. The CDR3 DNA sequence: TGCGCCAGCAGCTTACTCGGGGGTGGGCAAGAGACCCAGTACTTC.

DNA for the CDR3: TGTGCCAGCAGCTTAGTGGGCAGGTCCTACGAGCAGTACTTC. This translates into CASSLVGRSYEQYF. The V gene is TRBV7-8, the J gene TRBJ2-7; D is ambiguous. Trimming took off 1 base at V and 1 base at J, with 8 bases between the two ends. Germline CDR1 is SGHVS and CDR2 is FQNEAQ. The CDR3 spans 14 residues.

The V gene is TRBV28, the J gene TRBJ1-2, with unresolved D. V was trimmed by 1 base and J by 2 bases, leaving 8 bases between them. The CDR3 is made up of 14 amino acids. CDR1 and CDR2 (germline): MDHEN, SYDVKM. The DNA of the CDR3 is TGTGCCAGCAGTTTATCCAACAGAAACTATGGCTACACCTTC. Its translation is CASSLSNRNYGYTF.

The chain uses TRBV28 and TRBJ1-4, with D maybe TRBD1 (6 bases). Between the trimmed V and J ends, which lost 6 bases and 3 bases, there was a span of 17 bases. Germline CDR1 MDHEN, CDR2 SYDVKM. The CDR3 spans 16 residues. CDR3 region: CASRGSLGASNEKLFF. Here the CDR3 DNA reads TGTGCCAGCAGGGGGAGCTTGGGGGCCTCTAATGAAAAACTGTTTTTT.

This rearrangement joins TRBV28 to TRBJ1-5; D not resolved. Germline lookup yields CDR1 MDHEN and CDR2 SYDVKM. The CDR3 contains 13 residues. V lost 4 bases, J lost 2 bases, and 6 bases lay in between. The CDR3 nucleotides read TGTGCCAGCAGTTCCGGGGGCAATCAGCCCCAGCATTTT. This codes for CASSSGGNQPQHF.

The chain couples TRBV29-1 to TRBJ1-1, with 9 bases lining up with TRBD1. V was pared by 7 bases and J by 4 bases, with 7 bases of the junction left unmatched. The CDR3 is made up of 13 amino acids. Germline V lookup: CDR1 SQVTM, CDR2 ANQGSEA. CDR3 in DNA: TGCAGCGCCACACAGGGGGCAGCCACTGAAGCTTTCTTT. It yields the protein CSATQGAATEAFF.

The chain joins TRBV9 to TRBJ2-7; D gene ambiguous. Germline V CDR1 and CDR2: SGDLS, YYNGEE. The CDR3 runs to 14 residues. Deletions cut 0 bases from V and 2 bases from J, with 9 bases between. CDR3 residues: CASSVASSAYEQYF. The DNA for the CDR3 is TGTGCCAGCAGCGTAGCCAGTTCAGCCTACGAGCAGTACTTC.

The chain is built from TRBV5-1 and TRBJ2-7, with a weak D call TRBD2 (7 bases). V shed 0 bases and J shed 6 bases, with 19 bases lying between them. Germline-derived CDR1 and CDR2 are SGHRS and YFSETQ. This CDR3 contains 16 residues. As DNA, the CDR3 is TGCGCCAGCAGCTTGGGGGGGGCTAGCGGTGGTAGCGAGCAGTACTTC. It encodes CASSLGGASGGSEQYF. The entire variable domain, with the rest obtained from reference TRBV5-1 and TRBJ2-7, is as follows: KAGVTQTPRYLIKTRGQQVTLSCSPISGHRSVSWYQQTPGQGLQFLFEYFSETQRNKGNFPGRFSGRQFSNSRSEMNVSTLELGDSALYLCASSLGGASGGSEQYFGPGTRLTVT.

The gene calls are TRBV5-1 and TRBJ2-7; 10 bases align to TRBD1. CDR3 length equals 16 residues. Germline-derived CDR1 and CDR2 are SGHRS and YFSETQ. Losses at the gene ends were 4 bases for V and 2 bases for J; bases not matched to a gene: 9. The CDR3 protein is CASSTFPGTGAYEQYF. CDR3 DNA: TGCGCCAGCAGCACTTTTCCCGGGACAGGGGCCTACGAGCAGTACTTC.